The text below deals with one TCR beta chain. What it binds is unknown. The sample is drawn from a study of vaccination and CD4 T cells after COVID-19. The Oncomine TCR Beta short-read assay generated sequence data from the DNA of cultured CD4+ T cells. Using its own MiXCR run on the PCR reads, TCRdb lists one record per CDR3 protein. The sample includes 5,000 to 6,000 distinct CDR3 sequences, roughly two fifths of them seen just once. Treatment indicated: approximately 9-day PBMC culture with coronavirus spike peptide pools or control peptides (ViraFEST assay). An unexposed donor provided the CD4+ T cells, which were collected before the COVID-19 pandemic (2011-2018). The material sequenced was CD4+ T cells from blood, cultured in vitro. This clonotype originated in a human donor in good health.

CDR3 residues: CASSLGAGDEQFF. The CDR3 nucleotides read TGTGCCAGCAGCTTAGGGGCGGGGGATGAGCAGTTCTTC. This chain connects TRBV7-7 to TRBJ2-1; TRBD2 agrees at 7 bases. CDR3 length equals 13 residues. With 1 base clipped from V and 8 bases from J, the junction kept 2 bases outside the gene matches. In germline, CDR1 is SSHAT, CDR2 FNYEAQ (reference sequence).